Following are 32 T cell receptor beta chains from one sample sequenced in a study of regulatory T cells in long-lasting Graves disease. CDR3 regions were amplified by Arm-PCR using iRepertoire HTBI primers to build TCR beta libraries. One entry per CDR3 protein results from TCRdb running MiXCR on the multiplex PCR reads. The table lists about 350,000 distinct CDR3 sequences, under 20% of them singletons. Documented time point: newly diagnosed GD, antithyroid drugs for less than 3 months. PBMC-extracted RNA yielded the TCR library. This sample was shared with a second study, whose subject was T cells in Graves' hyperthyroidism and ophthalmopathy.

The source was peripheral blood mononuclear cells (PBMCs), collected at new diagnosis, from a patient treated with antithyroid drugs. The receptor source for this set is a woman under 30 with Graves disease.

This clonotype was seen more than once but under ten times. The J gene is TRBJ2-1, the V gene TRBV25-1, with a possible D match to TRBD1 (7 bases). This CDR3 has 16 amino acids. Germline CDR1 is MGHDK and CDR2 is SYGVNS. The V gene lost 2 bases and the J gene lost 0 bases, with 11 bases spanning the gap. The CDR3 region has the DNA TGTGCCAGCAGTGAACGGGGGACAGTCTCCTACAATGAGCAGTTCTTC. As protein: CASSERGTVSYNEQFF.

This clonotype was seen repeatedly, ten times or more. The V and J genes are TRBV20-1 and TRBJ1-2; 7 nucleotides align to TRBD1. Germline CDR1 DFQATT, CDR2 SNEGSKA (reference sequence). V lost 7 bases and J lost 0; bases outside the gene matches: 2. The CDR3 is 12 residues long. The CDR3 region is CSGQGANYGYTF. Here the CDR3 DNA reads TGCAGTGGGCAGGGGGCTAACTATGGCTACACCTTC.

The chain couples TRBV5-1 to TRBJ2-7; the match to TRBD1 covers 11 bases. The CDR3 spans 15 residues. Germline V CDR1 and CDR2: SGHRS, YFSETQ. V gave up 4 bases and J gave up 3 bases; unmatched junction bases: 6. For the CDR3, the DNA is TGCGCCAGCAGCCCGGGACAGGGGGAAGTCTACGAGCAGTACTTC. It specifies CASSPGQGEVYEQYF.

This clonotype occurred a few times. The chain links TRBV5-1 to TRBJ2-3, with D hard to call. Trimming took off 4 bases at V and 2 bases at J, with 8 bases between the two ends. CDR3 length equals 13 residues. Germline assignment: CDR1 SGHRS and CDR2 YFSETQ. The CDR3 coding sequence is TGCGCCAGCAGCGTTTTAGTCACAGATACGCAGTATTTT. Translation: CASSVLVTDTQYF.

The rearrangement links TRBV24-1 to TRBJ2-2, with a weak D call TRBD1 (6 bases). V lost 7 bases and J lost 1, with 9 bases in between. The CDR3 loop spans 14 amino acids. Germline V gives CDR1 KGHDR, CDR2 SFDVKD. The CDR3 here is CATRPGQNTGELFF. CDR3 nucleotide sequence: TGTGCCACCAGGCCGGGACAGAACACCGGGGAGCTGTTTTTT.

This clonotype came up a few times. CDR3 sequence: CASGSGPHEQYF. CDR3 DNA sequence: TGTGCTAGTGGTTCCGGCCCCCACGAGCAGTACTTC. The rearrangement links TRBV12-5 to TRBJ2-7; no firm D call. V lost 4 bases to trimming and J lost 5 bases, with 9 bases between them. Germline CDR1 reads LGHNT; CDR2 reads FRNRAP. This CDR3 is 12 amino acids long.

Many counts were recorded for this clonotype. This rearrangement joins TRBV6-1 to TRBJ2-1; 10 bases agree with TRBD1. Germline V gene sequence: CDR1 MNHNS, CDR2 SASEGT. Germline trimming cut 3 bases from V and 7 bases from J; bases unmatched to any gene: 9. The CDR3 extends over 16 amino acids. The CDR3 nucleotides read TGTGCCAGCAGTGACTCCCCCGGGACAGGGGCGAATGAGCAGTTCTTC. It translates to CASSDSPGTGANEQFF.

This clonotype was observed at least ten times. The gene calls are TRBV2 and TRBJ2-3, with 8 positions matching TRBD2. Germline CDR1 SNHLY, CDR2 FYNNEI. This CDR3 region has 17 residues. V lost 6 bases and J lost 5; bases outside the gene matches: 16. The CDR3 loop is CASRSFGLAQRGDTQYF. The CDR3 DNA reads as TGTGCCAGCAGGAGCTTCGGACTAGCCCAAAGGGGAGATACGCAGTATTTT.

This clonotype was found many times. This sequence joins TRBV20-1 and TRBJ2-3, with 10 bases identical to TRBD2. The germline CDR1 and CDR2 sequences are DFQATT and SNEGSKA (reference sequence). The CDR3 length is 19 residues. V dropped 7 bases and J dropped 0; count of bases not matched to a gene: 19. The CDR3 sequence: CSVGRASGGYKASTDTQYF. CDR3 DNA: TGCAGTGTAGGACGGGCTAGCGGGGGCTATAAAGCTAGCACAGATACGCAGTATTTT.

This clonotype has only one observation. A single base separates this from a much larger clone, so it may be a read error. The J gene is TRBJ2-1, the V gene TRBV5-1, with 7 bases lining up with TRBD1. Per the germline V gene, CDR1 is SGHRS and CDR2 is YFSETQ. The CDR3 totals 15 residues. The CDR3 DNA reads TGTGCCAGCAGCTTGGAGACAGGGTCCTACGATGAGCAGTTCTTC. Protein: CASSLETGSYDEQFF. Variable domain in full (rest from reference TRBV5-1 and TRBJ2-1): KAGVTQTPRYLIKTRGQQVTLSCSPISGHRSVSWYQQTPGQGLQFLFEYFSETQRNKGNFPGRFSGRQFSNSRSEMNVSTLELGDSALYLCASSLETGSYDEQFFGPGTRLTVL.

This clonotype has at least ten counts. The chain has TRBV6-2 or TRBV6-3 and TRBJ1-1, with D uncertain. The germline V gene encodes CDR1 MNHEY and CDR2 SVGEGT. V lost 4 bases to trimming and J lost 1 base, with 10 bases between them. The CDR3 contains 14 residues. The CDR3 region is CASSSRPGNTEAFF. Here the CDR3 DNA reads TGTGCCAGCAGTTCCAGGCCCGGGAACACTGAAGCTTTCTTT.

The chain couples TRBV20-1 to TRBJ2-1, with D tentatively TRBD2 (6 bases). V lost 3 bases and J lost 6, with 21 bases in between. The germline V gene encodes CDR1 DFQATT and CDR2 SNEGSKA (reference sequence). The CDR3 extends over 16 amino acids. This chain's CDR3 is CSARTLSRGETNEQFF. The CDR3 DNA reads as TGCAGTGCTAGGACCCTCTCCCGCGGGGAGACCAATGAGCAGTTCTTC.

This clonotype was detected many times. CDR3 amino acids: CASIARGTAIKEAFF. The CDR3 DNA is TGTGCCAGCATCGCACGGGGGACAGCAATAAAGGAAGCTTTCTTT. The chain is built from TRBV11-2 and TRBJ1-1, with 7 positions matching TRBD1. CDR3 length equals 15 residues. J was trimmed by 8 bases and V by 7 bases; bases with no gene match: 16. Germline V CDR1 and CDR2: SGHAT, FQNNGV.

This chain joins TRBV9 and TRBJ1-1; weak D call: TRBD1 (6 bases). The CDR3 is 15 residues long. CDR1 is SGDLS and CDR2 is YYNGEE in the germline V gene. The V and J ends lost 0 bases and 1 base respectively, with 10 bases between them. For the CDR3, the DNA is TGTGCCAGCAGCGTAGAGGGGGTCTCGAACACTGAAGCTTTCTTT. It specifies CASSVEGVSNTEAFF.

This clonotype was seen repeatedly, ten times or more. CDR3 amino acids: CSARTPSGRDTDTQYF. For the CDR3, the DNA is TGCAGTGCTAGAACTCCTAGCGGGAGGGACACAGATACGCAGTATTTT. The rearrangement joins TRBV20-1 to TRBJ2-3, with 12 bases lining up with TRBD2. The length of the CDR3 is 16 residues. In germline, CDR1 is DFQATT, CDR2 SNEGSKA (reference sequence). V lost 2 bases to trimming and J lost 2 bases; unmatched junction nucleotides: 5.

This clonotype was counted between two and nine times. The CDR3 loop is CASSYGAPGDYGYTF. DNA of the CDR3: TGTGCCAGCAGTTACGGGGCCCCAGGGGATTATGGCTACACCTTC. This chain links TRBV6-5 with TRBJ1-2; TRBD1 is a possible D gene (6 bases). The CDR3 sequence is 15 residues long. Germline loops: CDR1 MNHEY, CDR2 SVGAGI. V lost 2 bases, J lost 5 bases, and 15 bases lay in between.

The chain joins TRBV27 to TRBJ1-1, with D hard to call. V dropped 6 bases and J dropped 0 bases, with 14 bases sitting between them. Germline-derived CDR1 and CDR2 are MNHEY and SMNVEV (reference sequence). The CDR3 runs 15 residues. CDR3 sequence reads: CASRGFGQLNTEAFF. CDR3 coding DNA: TGTGCCAGCAGAGGGTTCGGGCAGCTGAACACTGAAGCTTTCTTT.

This clonotype appeared many times. V usage is TRBV28 and J usage is TRBJ1-5; 8 bases fit TRBD1. V dropped 3 bases and J dropped 1; count of bases not matched to a gene: 5. Germline V lookup: CDR1 MDHEN, CDR2 SYDVKM. CDR3 length equals 16 residues. Here the CDR3 reads CASSLYQGASNQPQHF. The CDR3 DNA is TGTGCCAGCAGTTTGTATCAGGGGGCAAGCAATCAGCCCCAGCATTTT.

The V and J genes are TRBV11-2 and TRBJ2-1; 10 bases align to TRBD2. J gave up 10 bases and V 2 bases, and 5 bases lay outside the gene matches. The V gene's germline CDR1 is SGHAT and CDR2 FQNNGV. The CDR3 has 14 residues. DNA of the CDR3: TGTGCCAGCAGCTTAAGCGGGGGGGTCAGAGAGCAGTTCTTC. It yields the protein CASSLSGGVREQFF.

This chain connects TRBV6-1 to TRBJ2-1; perhaps TRBD1 as D (6 bases). The CDR3 is 13 residues long. V lost 7 bases and J 3 bases, leaving 10 bases between the germline ends. Germline V gives CDR1 MNHNS, CDR2 SASEGT. CDR3 sequence (DNA): TGTGCCAGCACGGGACACCTCTACAATGAGCAGTTCTTC. It codes for CASTGHLYNEQFF.

The chain's CDR3 is CASSQQGHTRPYEQYF. CDR3 coding DNA: TGCGCCAGCAGCCAACAGGGTCACACCCGTCCCTACGAGCAGTACTTC. The chain has TRBV5-1 and TRBJ2-7; tentatively, D is TRBD1 (6 bases). In germline, CDR1 is SGHRS, CDR2 YFSETQ. V dropped 4 bases and J dropped 2 bases, with 19 bases sitting between them. The CDR3 is made up of 16 amino acids.

This clonotype occurred once. The chain carries TRBV10-3 and TRBJ1-6; D gene uncertain. V shed 0 bases and J shed 9 bases, with 3 bases lying between them. This CDR3 is built from 12 residues. Germline CDR1 and CDR2: ENHRY and SYGVKD. In nucleotides, the CDR3 is TGTGCCATCAGTGAGTCGGTTTCACCCCTCCACTTT. The encoded protein is CAISESVSPLHF.

Worth noting for this clonotype: One end of the junction does not line up with germline, which may come from a read error. The chain uses TRBV6-2 or TRBV6-3 and TRBJ1-1; TRBD1 matches 8 bases. CDR1 and CDR2 from the germline V gene are MNHEY and SVGEGT. The CDR3 has 15 residues. The CDR3 region has the DNA TGTGCCAGCACCACAGGGGGTAGATTGAACACCGAAGCTTTCTTT. The encoded protein is CASTTGGRLNTEAFF.

This clonotype was seen only a few times. The rearrangement links TRBV19 to TRBJ1-1, with D unclear. Between the trimmed V and J ends, which lost 1 base and 4 bases, there was a span of 13 bases. The CDR3 extends over 15 amino acids. The germline V gene encodes CDR1 LNHDA and CDR2 SQIVND (reference sequence). The CDR3 nucleotides read TGTGCCAGTAGTATAGCCCCCAAAGGGTCCACTGAAGCTTTCTTT. Its translation: CASSIAPKGSTEAFF.

This sequence joins TRBV19 and TRBJ2-7; D unresolved. The ends were cut back, 7 bases at V and 2 bases at J, with 15 bases in the middle. There are 14 residues in the CDR3. Germline loops: CDR1 LNHDA, CDR2 SQIVND (reference sequence). The CDR3 spells CASTDPTGAYEQYF. CDR3 nucleotides: TGTGCCAGTACCGACCCGACTGGAGCCTACGAGCAGTACTTC.

Ten or more counts support this clonotype. This rearrangement joins TRBV6-1 to TRBJ1-1; D is undetermined. With 6 bases removed from V and 4 bases from J, the gap between germline ends came to 6 bases. The CDR3 covers 11 residues. The germline V gene has CDR1 MNHNS and CDR2 SASEGT. In DNA, the CDR3 is TGTGCCAGCAGAGTACGCACTGAAGCTTTCTTT. Protein product: CASRVRTEAFF.

This clonotype showed up many times. This chain uses TRBV28 with TRBJ2-1; perhaps D is TRBD1 or TRBD2 (5 bases each). CDR1 and CDR2 from the germline V gene are MDHEN and SYDVKM. The CDR3 totals 12 residues. The germline V and J ends were trimmed by 3 bases and 6 bases, with 6 bases remaining between them. The CDR3 region is CASSLRGNEQFF. The DNA for the CDR3 is TGTGCCAGCAGTTTGAGGGGCAATGAGCAGTTCTTC.

This clonotype was picked up a small number of times. This chain links TRBV19 with TRBJ2-6, with 7 nucleotides matching TRBD1. This CDR3 is 15 amino acids long. The germline CDR1 and CDR2 sequences are LNHDA and SQIVND (reference sequence). J gave up 2 bases and V 6 bases, and 4 bases lay outside the gene matches. The CDR3 region has the DNA TGTGCCAGTAGACAGGGGCTCCCTGGGGCCAACGTCCTGACTTTC. As protein: CASRQGLPGANVLTF. Together with reference TRBV19 and TRBJ2-6, the CDR3 gives the full variable domain: DGGITQSPKYLFRKEGQNVTLSCEQNLNHDAMYWYRQDPGQGLRLIYYSQIVNDFQKGDIAEGYSVSREKKESFPLTVTSAQKNPTAFYLCASRQGLPGANVLTFGAGSRLTVL.

The V and J genes are TRBV7-2 and TRBJ2-4; TRBD2 is a possible D gene (7 bases). Germline V gene sequence: CDR1 SGHTA, CDR2 FQGNSA. Trimming pared 1 base from V and 7 bases from J, leaving 20 bases between. The CDR3 contains 17 residues. CDR3 sequence reads: CASSLGWGGAAANIQYF. For the CDR3, the DNA is TGTGCCAGCAGCTTAGGGTGGGGGGGCGCGGCGGCGAACATTCAGTACTTC.

In its sample, this clonotype was seen many times. This chain links TRBV27 with TRBJ2-7; 8 bases are shared with TRBD1. The V gene end was trimmed by 6 bases and the J gene end by 4 bases; junction bases not matched to a gene: 8. The CDR3 sequence is 14 residues long. Germline-derived CDR1 and CDR2 are MNHEY and SMNVEV (reference sequence). CDR3 sequence: CASSRGQGSYEQYF. In DNA form, the CDR3 reads TGTGCCAGCAGCCGTGGACAGGGATCGTACGAGCAGTACTTC.

The rearrangement uses TRBV6-1 and TRBJ1-6; no reliable D call. Between the trimmed V and J ends, which lost 6 bases and 6 bases, there was a span of 9 bases. Germline assignment: CDR1 MNHNS and CDR2 SASEGT. The CDR3 is made up of 13 amino acids. Here the CDR3 DNA reads TGTGCCAGCAGGACGGACTCTAATTCACCCCTCCACTTT. Protein product: CASRTDSNSPLHF.

Remarks on this clonotype: A far larger clone is one base from this, pointing to a likely read error. Without the conserved terminal phenylalanine or tryptophan, this CDR3 likely stems from a read error. The limits of the CDR3 on the DNA are not certain, so only TCRdb's listed CDR3 is given. The rearrangement joins TRBV2 to TRBJ2-1; TRBD2 is the table's D call and was not checked against the DNA. CDR1 is SNHLY, CDR2 FYNNEI, per germline. The CDR3 totals 13 residues, both ends included. The CDR3 protein is CASNGLYTDTQYL.